This TCR beta chain stems from a study of CD8+ T cells in alopecia areata (dated by TCRdb to the late 2010s). Notes on the research overall: Treated patients were enrolled in an open-label pilot trial of oral tofacitinib at 5 to 10 mg twice daily for moderate-to-severe alopecia areata. Scalp clonality was compared across normal scalp (n=4), patchy alopecia areata scalp (n=8), and alopecia totalis/universalis scalp (n=8). Tofacitinib was administered for 6 to 18 months, and 6 months of follow-up off drug were then conducted to assess delayed response and recurrence. In treated patients, disease severity was measured using the SALT score, which gives the percentage of scalp surface area affected. In humans, TCRbeta sequencing was performed on scalp tissue and on sorted CD4+ and CD8+ peripheral blood T cells from healthy controls and from patients with patchy or totalis/universalis alopecia areata. In both human patients and the C3H/HeJ mouse model, the study applied high-throughput TCRbeta sequencing to look at T cell clonal expansion in alopecia areata. immunoSEQ multiplex PCR using 35 Vbeta forward primers and 13 Jbeta reverse primers was used to amplify TCRbeta CDR3 regions. Biopsies were taken from tofacitinib-treated patients at baseline and at 4 and 24 weeks of treatment, and a later scalp biopsy was taken in several of the tofacitinib-treated patients. The RNA source kit depended on sample type: the PAXgene miRNA kit for fixed scalp, the miRNeasy kit for PBMCs, and the RNeasy kit for mouse skin.

V loses 3 bases of germline sequence and J loses 6 bases, and the interval between the two ends is 11 bases. The germline V gene (reference sequence) gives CDR1 as GTSNPN and CDR2 as SVGIG. Its CDR3 holds 13 amino acids, cysteine through phenylalanine. Of the read, only the CDR3 DNA is kept; its 39 bases are in frame from base 1. Taken with the paper, the label for time point translates to: less than five weeks on oral tofacitinib. This specimen's treatment or condition label, per the study, means: oral pan-JAK inhibitor, 5-10 mg twice daily. Lesional scalp punch biopsies and peripheral blood were obtained from alopecia areata patients. After PBMCs were isolated by density centrifugation and stained for CD3, CD4 and CD8, a FACSAria was used to sort CD4+ and CD8+ T cells. The library was built by means of the immunoSEQ multiplex PCR assay. To provide template for TCR sequencing, every sample had RNA extracted and reverse transcribed into cDNA. SuperScript III was used to make first-strand cDNA, primed with a 2:1 mix of oligo-dT and random hexamers. A synthetic immune receptor repertoire was used to gauge amplification bias, and whatever bias remained was removed computationally. The original methods were these. After raw reads were preprocessed to remove errors, the CDR3 was defined following IMGT conventions as running from the conserved cysteine to phenylalanine. Clonality was calculated as 1 minus Shannon entropy normalized by log2 of the number of productive unique TCRs. Scalp TCRbeta sequences were cross-referenced with sorted blood CD4 and CD8 repertoires so that the CD4 or CD8 identity of scalp clones could be inferred. Not all clones reach the TCRdb copy of this immuneACCESS table, which keeps in-frame sequences only. Checked studies attribute under half of the gap to unresolved V genes and leave the rest unexplained. V, J and clone size reflect that table, while D and trimming were determined from the DNA. This sample comprises about 160,000 clones, roughly 65% of them detected only once. The ten largest clones capture 0.91% of the sample.

What the study reported, not specific to this receptor: Shared TCR sequences between patients were less evident than in mice, which may be partly attributable to HLA diversity in the patient population. Scalp TCR repertoire analysis is complicated because resident alphabeta T cells in normal human skin are also sequenced, whereas mouse skin is dominated by gammadelta T cells. Lesional scalp, especially in alopecia totalis/universalis, showed higher clonality and more expanded CD8+ clones than normal scalp, suggesting antigenic drive. During tofacitinib treatment, many expanded lesional clones remained in scalp and blood, and this persistence may partly explain relapse after treatment is stopped. With tofacitinib, both scalp clonality and the number of expanded CD8+ clones among the top 100 scalp clones went down significantly. The treated cohort was small, with a single nonresponder, so links between baseline CD8+ expansion and response need larger studies.

Comments on this clone: There is no known antigen for this receptor. Base quality data are lacking; no much larger clone is found one base away.

This TCR came from a human donor with alopecia areata. The V and J genes are TRBV30 and TRBJ2-2; the D gene is unclear. The source material was CD4+ T cells sorted from blood, sampled at week 4, from a patient treated with tofacitinib. At the DNA level, the sequence is TGTGCCTGGAGACCCCACTCCGCCGGGGAGCTGTTTTTT. It translates to CAWRPHSAGELFF.